The 29 T cell receptor beta chains listed next were all sequenced from one sample in a study of blood T cell repertoires in COVID-19. Data came from immunoSEQ multiplex PCR; TCRdb stores just in-frame clones and leaves some out. The sample lists over 65,000 clones, roughly 88% occurring once. Sequences were obtained from peripheral blood. All receptors come from a man aged 50-59 years with active or convalescent COVID-19.

This clone has a handful of counts. J is TRBJ2-3 and V is TRBV11-3, with a weak D call TRBD2 (5 bases). Germline V gene sequence: CDR1 SGHNT, CDR2 YENEEA. This CDR3 comprises 14 residues. V lost 3 bases and J 2 bases, leaving 9 bases between the germline ends. The CDR3 sequence is CASSFRADTDTQYF. The CDR3 nucleotides read TGTGCCAGCAGCTTCAGAGCGGACACAGATACGCAGTATTTT. The full variable domain, with the rest looked up from reference TRBV11-3 and TRBJ2-3, is EAGVVQSPRYKIIEKKQPVAFWCNPISGHNTLYWYLQNLGQGPELLIRYENEEAVDDSQLPKDRFSAERLKGVDSTLKIQPAELGDSAVYLCASSFRADTDTQYFGPGTRLTVL.

This chain links TRBV5-1 with TRBJ1-1, with 10 nucleotides matching TRBD1. The CDR3 extends over 16 amino acids. With V trimmed by 5 bases and J by 1 base, 8 bases remained unmatched. The germline V gene has CDR1 SGHRS and CDR2 YFSETQ. The CDR3 is CASSSTGGWANTEAFF. DNA for the CDR3: TGCGCCAGCAGTTCGACAGGGGGCTGGGCGAACACTGAAGCTTTCTTT.

The rearrangement links TRBV23-1 to TRBJ2-7, with 7 bases matching TRBD1. TRBV23-1 is an open reading frame, and its role is uncertain. The J segment lost 1 base and the V segment lost 4 bases, leaving 4 bases of the junction unmatched. This CDR3 region has 14 residues. CDR3 nucleotide sequence: TGCGCCAGCAGTCTGGACAGGTCTTCCTACGAGCAGTACTTC. Protein sequence: CASSLDRSSYEQYF.

J is TRBJ2-5 and V is TRBV7-8; 7 bases are a match to TRBD2. Trimming cost V 4 bases and J 4 bases; bases outside gene matches: 15. The CDR3 runs to 17 residues. Germline assignment: CDR1 SGHVS and CDR2 FQNEAQ. CDR3 amino acids: CASSSGFGGGRLETQYF. CDR3 nucleotides: TGTGCCAGCAGCTCCGGGTTTGGGGGGGGACGGTTAGAGACCCAGTACTTC.

This clone is a singleton in its sample. V usage is TRBV18 and J usage is TRBJ2-1, with 9 bases that match TRBD2. Germline V lookup: CDR1 KGHSH, CDR2 LQKENI. V shed 3 bases, J shed 15 bases, and the junction held 3 bases outside the gene matches. CDR3 length equals 11 residues. The CDR3 DNA reads as TGTGCCAGCTCACCCGGGACTAGCTTGTTCTTC. It codes for CASSPGTSLFF. Complete variable domain (other parts from reference TRBV18 and TRBJ2-1): NAGVMQNPRHLVRRRGQEARLRCSPMKGHSHVYWYRQLPEEGLKFMVYLQKENIIDESGMPKERFSAEFPKEGPSILRIQQVVRGDSAAYFCASSPGTSLFFGPGTRLTVL.

The gene calls are TRBV5-1 and TRBJ2-3, with 10 bases fitting TRBD2. This CDR3 contains 17 residues. J gave up 2 bases and V 1 base, and 7 bases lay outside the gene matches. Germline-derived CDR1 and CDR2 are SGHRS and YFSETQ. CDR3 in amino acids: CASSLRLAGDPTDTQYF. The CDR3 DNA follows: TGCGCCAGCAGCTTGAGGCTAGCGGGGGACCCCACAGATACGCAGTATTTT.

This rearrangement joins TRBV5-5 to TRBJ1-1; the match to TRBD1 covers 12 bases. J gave up 3 bases and V 0 bases, and 9 bases lay outside the gene matches. This CDR3 has 18 amino acids. Germline V gene data show CDR1 as SGHKS and CDR2 as YYEKEE (reference sequence). DNA of the CDR3: TGTGCCAGCAGCTTGGGGCCCGGGACAGGGGGCACCCACACTGAAGCTTTCTTT. It codes for CASSLGPGTGGTHTEAFF. Looking up the rest from reference TRBV5-5 and TRBJ1-1 gives the full variable domain: DAGVTQSPTHLIKTRGQQVTLRCSPISGHKSVSWYQQVLGQGPQFIFQYYEKEERGRGNFPDRFSARQFPNYSSELNVNALLLGDSALYLCASSLGPGTGGTHTEAFFGQGTRLTVV.

The chain has TRBV5-1 and TRBJ2-3; 9 bases align to TRBD1. CDR1 is SGHRS, CDR2 YFSETQ, per germline. This CDR3 has 14 residues. V lost 3 bases, J lost 7 bases, and 6 bases stayed unmatched. The DNA of the CDR3 is TGCGCCAGCAGCTCTCCGGGACAGGGAAATACGCAGTATTTT. It is translated as CASSSPGQGNTQYF.

This clone occurred a few times. This chain uses TRBV5-4 with TRBJ2-1, with 8 bases identical to TRBD1. The CDR3 has 15 residues. Germline loops: CDR1 SGHNT, CDR2 YYREEE (reference sequence). The J segment lost 5 bases and the V segment lost 4 bases, leaving 8 bases of the junction unmatched. The CDR3 is CASSKDRARNNEQFF. CDR3 DNA sequence: TGTGCCAGCAGCAAGGACAGGGCGAGGAACAATGAGCAGTTCTTC.

The V and J genes are TRBV5-1 and TRBJ2-7, with D possibly matching TRBD1 (6 bases). CDR1 SGHRS and CDR2 YFSETQ come from the germline V gene. V was clipped by 5 bases and J by 5 bases, with 17 bases between them. CDR3 size: 14 residues. CDR3 sequence (DNA): TGCGCCAGCAGTCACGCACAGGGTCCCAACGAGCAGTACTTC. Its translation: CASSHAQGPNEQYF.

This chain uses TRBV14 with TRBJ2-1; D is undetermined. Trimming stripped 1 base from V and 0 bases from J, with 13 bases between. CDR3 size: 17 residues. Germline CDR1 is SGHDN and CDR2 is FVKESK. The CDR3 spells CASSQAAGVSSYNEQFF. The CDR3, as DNA: TGTGCCAGCAGCCAAGCCGCTGGAGTGAGCTCCTACAATGAGCAGTTCTTC.

This chain joins TRBV3-1 (or the pseudogene TRBV3-2) and TRBJ2-7; tentatively, D is TRBD1 (5 bases). This CDR3 has 15 residues. Between the trimmed V and J ends, which lost 1 base and 6 bases, there was a span of 16 bases. Per germline, CDR1 LGHDT and CDR2 YNNKEL (reference sequence). The CDR3 DNA follows: TGTGCCAGCAGCCAAGTCCCAGGGCGAGGTGCCGAGCAGTACTTC. The encoded protein is CASSQVPGRGAEQYF.

The rearrangement uses TRBV9 and TRBJ1-1; the match to TRBD1 covers 10 bases. The CDR3 has 14 residues. The junction had 7 bases not matched to a gene; V was cut back by 4 bases and J by 7 bases. Germline lookup yields CDR1 SGDLS and CDR2 YYNGEE. This CDR3 reads CASSLTGGWGEAFF. CDR3 sequence (DNA): TGTGCCAGCAGCTTGACAGGGGGCTGGGGTGAAGCTTTCTTT.

The rearrangement joins TRBV19 to TRBJ2-3, with 14 positions matching TRBD2. J gave up 6 bases and V 3 bases, and 11 bases lay outside the gene matches. Germline V lookup: CDR1 LNHDA, CDR2 SQIVND (reference sequence). The CDR3 extends over 18 amino acids. This CDR3 is CASSIRGTSGSGSDTQYF. The CDR3 nucleotides read TGTGCCAGTAGTATCCGGGGGACTAGCGGGAGTGGTTCCGATACGCAGTATTTT. Together with reference TRBV19 and TRBJ2-3, the CDR3 gives the full variable domain: DGGITQSPKYLFRKEGQNVTLSCEQNLNHDAMYWYRQDPGQGLRLIYYSQIVNDFQKGDIAEGYSVSREKKESFPLTVTSAQKNPTAFYLCASSIRGTSGSGSDTQYFGPGTRLTVL.

The V gene is TRBV7-2, the J gene TRBJ2-3; tentative D call: TRBD2 (7 bases). V was shortened by 3 bases and J by 1 base, with 14 bases between the two germline ends. The germline V gene encodes CDR1 SGHTA and CDR2 FQGNSA. CDR3 length: 16 amino acids. In DNA, the CDR3 is TGTGCCAGCAGCTTTCGCGGGGGCGAGGGCACAGATACGCAGTATTTT. It encodes CASSFRGGEGTDTQYF.

This clone has just one count. This rearrangement joins TRBV9 to TRBJ2-3; D gene ambiguous. CDR1 and CDR2 from the germline V gene are SGDLS and YYNGEE. The CDR3 has 15 amino acids. The germline V and J ends were trimmed by 4 bases and 0 bases, with 12 bases remaining between them. The CDR3 loop reads CASSYRAGSTDTQYF. Written as DNA, the CDR3 is TGTGCCAGCAGCTACCGCGCCGGTAGCACAGATACGCAGTATTTT.

The chain carries TRBV7-9 and TRBJ1-5, with 9 positions matching TRBD1. With V trimmed by 2 bases and J by 0 bases, 8 bases remained unmatched. In germline, CDR1 is SEHNR, CDR2 FQNEAQ (reference sequence). This CDR3 comprises 18 residues. The chain's CDR3 is CASSLFPGQGRSNQPQHF. CDR3 nucleotides: TGTGCCAGCAGCTTATTCCCGGGACAGGGCCGTAGCAATCAGCCCCAGCATTTT.

CDR3 sequence (DNA): TGTGCCACCCAACAGTTAAGCACAGATACGCAGTATTTT. Protein: CATQQLSTDTQYF. The chain carries TRBV10-3 and TRBJ2-3; D uncertain. The CDR3 is made up of 13 amino acids. Trimming shortened V by 10 bases and J by 0 bases, and 11 bases separated the two germline ends. CDR1 and CDR2 (germline): ENHRY, SYGVKD.

The V gene is TRBV6-5, the J gene TRBJ2-5, with D possibly being TRBD1 (6 bases). Germline V gene sequence: CDR1 MNHEY, CDR2 SVGAGI. The length of the CDR3 is 13 residues. Trimming left V 10 bases short and J 2 bases short, with 14 bases between. The CDR3 region is CATAQRGQETQYF. The CDR3 region has the DNA TGTGCCACCGCACAGAGGGGGCAAGAGACCCAGTACTTC.

The rearrangement joins TRBV2 to TRBJ2-5, with D maybe TRBD2 (7 bases). This CDR3 region has 16 residues. Germline-derived CDR1 and CDR2 are SNHLY and FYNNEI. The V and J ends lost 8 bases and 5 bases respectively, with 24 bases between them. The CDR3 DNA reads as TGTGCCAGCTCCTCACGGGGGGCGGGGTCAAGGGAGACCCAGTACTTC. This sequence encodes CASSSRGAGSRETQYF.

The CDR3 coding sequence is TGCGCCAGCAGCCTTTTCAGAGGATTCGACTATGGCTACACCTTC. Protein product: CASSLFRGFDYGYTF. The chain links TRBV4-1 to TRBJ1-2; D uncertain. There are 15 residues in the CDR3. Trimming shortened V by 4 bases and J by 3 bases, and 15 bases separated the two germline ends. Per the germline V gene, CDR1 is MGHRA and CDR2 is YSYEKL.

The chain carries TRBV28 and TRBJ2-2; D gene ambiguous. This CDR3 has 12 residues. Germline V gives CDR1 MDHEN, CDR2 SYDVKM. V shed 6 bases and J shed 2 bases, with 4 bases lying between them. The CDR3 DNA is TGTGCCAGCAGCATTAACACCGGGGAGCTGTTTTTT. Protein: CASSINTGELFF.

The rearrangement joins TRBV6-1 to TRBJ2-5, with TRBD1 identical over 7 bases. There are 17 residues in the CDR3. Germline values: CDR1 MNHNS, CDR2 SASEGT. The junction had 15 bases not matched to a gene; V was cut back by 3 bases and J by 5 bases. CDR3 in amino acids: CASSETRGGRVGETQYF. DNA for the CDR3: TGTGCCAGCAGTGAGACTCGAGGGGGCAGGGTAGGGGAGACCCAGTACTTC.

The gene calls are TRBV4-2 and TRBJ2-5, with 14 nucleotides matching TRBD2. V shed 2 bases and J 4 bases; nucleotides not matched to a gene: 3. Germline-derived CDR1 and CDR2 are LGHNA and YNFKEQ. The CDR3 loop spans 16 amino acids. The CDR3 loop reads CASSQRLAGGGETQYF. CDR3 coding DNA: TGTGCCAGCAGCCAAAGACTAGCGGGAGGGGGAGAGACCCAGTACTTC.

The chain carries TRBV19 and TRBJ1-1; D perhaps matches TRBD1 (6 bases). CDR1 is LNHDA and CDR2 is SQIVND in the germline V gene (reference sequence). The V end was cut by 5 bases, the J end by 5 bases, with 18 bases between. This CDR3 spans 15 amino acids. The CDR3, as DNA: TGTGCCAGTAGTCATTCCGACAGGCCTTCTACTGAAGCTTTCTTT. Its protein is CASSHSDRPSTEAFF.

This chain connects TRBV3-1 (or the pseudogene TRBV3-2) to TRBJ1-5; a weak D match, TRBD1 (6 bases). Germline CDR1 and CDR2: LGHDT and YNNKEL (reference sequence). The CDR3 contains 12 residues. V was cut by 5 bases and J by 7 bases, with 9 bases left in between. CDR3 in DNA: TGTGCCAGCAGCTCACAGGGACAGCCCCAGCATTTT. The encoded protein is CASSSQGQPQHF.

This chain joins TRBV5-1 and TRBJ2-7, with 14 bases lining up with TRBD2. The V gene end was trimmed by 0 bases and the J gene end by 5 bases; junction bases not matched to a gene: 4. Germline V gives CDR1 SGHRS, CDR2 YFSETQ. The CDR3 has 16 amino acids. CDR3 amino acids: CASSLVGLAGVHEQYF. For the CDR3, the DNA is TGCGCCAGCAGCTTGGTGGGACTAGCGGGAGTCCACGAGCAGTACTTC.

The chain recombines TRBV9 with TRBJ1-1; D uncertain. The CDR3 is made up of 14 amino acids. The ends were cut back, 0 bases at V and 0 bases at J, with 6 bases in the middle. Per the germline V gene, CDR1 is SGDLS and CDR2 is YYNGEE. CDR3 protein: CASSVAGMNTEAFF. CDR3 coding DNA: TGTGCCAGCAGCGTAGCAGGAATGAACACTGAAGCTTTCTTT.

This clone has a handful of counts. The chain uses TRBV6-1 and TRBJ1-1; D might be TRBD1 (6 bases). V lost 3 bases to trimming and J lost 0 bases, with 14 bases between them. This CDR3 has 16 residues. The germline V gene encodes CDR1 MNHNS and CDR2 SASEGT. The CDR3 is CASSEDNRVLNTEAFF. The CDR3 coding sequence is TGTGCCAGCAGTGAGGATAACAGGGTCCTGAACACTGAAGCTTTCTTT.